This TCR beta chain comes out of a study of blood T cell repertoires in COVID-19. TCRdb's copy holds only in-frame clones and misses some; the assay was immunoSEQ multiplex PCR. The sample lists 300,000 to 350,000 clones, 80% to 90% occurring once. This clonotype originated in a man aged 25-45 years who had recovered from COVID-19. The sequenced material came from PBMCs or T cells enriched from blood (not recorded which).

This chain's CDR3 is CASSQVAGGGEKLFF. The CDR3 DNA follows: TGCGCCAGCAGCCAAGTTGCAGGGGGAGGTGAAAAACTGTTTTTT. J is TRBJ1-4 and V is TRBV4-1; 7 nucleotides agree with TRBD1. Germline CDR1 reads MGHRA; CDR2 reads YSYEKL. With 1 base clipped from V and 7 bases from J, the junction kept 6 bases outside the gene matches. This CDR3 has 15 amino acids.